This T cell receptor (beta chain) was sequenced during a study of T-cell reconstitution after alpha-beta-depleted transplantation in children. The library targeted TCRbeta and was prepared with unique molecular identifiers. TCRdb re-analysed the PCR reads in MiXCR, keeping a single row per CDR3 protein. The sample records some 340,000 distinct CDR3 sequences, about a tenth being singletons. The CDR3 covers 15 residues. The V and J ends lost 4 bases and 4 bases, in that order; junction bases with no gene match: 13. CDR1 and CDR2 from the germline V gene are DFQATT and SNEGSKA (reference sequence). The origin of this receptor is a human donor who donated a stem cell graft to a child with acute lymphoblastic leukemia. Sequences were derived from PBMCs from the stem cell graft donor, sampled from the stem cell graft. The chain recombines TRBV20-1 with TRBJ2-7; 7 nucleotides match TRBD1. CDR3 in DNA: TGCAGTGCTAAAAGACCCGGGACAGAACCATACGAGCAGTACTTC. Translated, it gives CSAKRPGTEPYEQYF.